This is a list of T cell receptor beta chains from one sample in a study of cytomegalovirus exposure and HLA in healthy donors. The method was immunoSEQ multiplex PCR; TCRdb's version includes in-frame clones alone and lacks a portion of them. Among some 220,000 clones, 78% were seen once, and the ten largest hold roughly 0.45%. Sequencing input: PBMCs. These receptors were taken from a boy aged 5-17 years in good health and CMV-seronegative. Both conserved end residues are part of each CDR3. Fields, in order: clone size, J gene, V gene, D gene, CDR3 protein, CDR3 DNA. The D gene is left open where the match is weak. Size is stated for part of the rows, as once, few or many counts, or as a class when the clone is expanded.

abundance: NA
j_gene: TRBJ1-1
v_gene: TRBV11-2
d_gene: NA
CDR3aa: CASSSIRDISGF
CDR3nt: TGTGCCAGCAGCTCGATACGGGACATTTCTGGCTTT

abundance: NA
j_gene: TRBJ1-1
v_gene: TRBV18
d_gene: NA
CDR3aa: CASVKWVGVENTEAFF
CDR3nt: TGTGCCAGCGTCAAGTGGGTCGGGGTAGAGAACACTGAAGCTTTCTTT

abundance: NA
j_gene: TRBJ2-2
v_gene: TRBV9
d_gene: NA
CDR3aa: CASSVADYTGELFF
CDR3nt: TGTGCCAGCAGCGTCGCTGACTACACCGGGGAGCTGTTTTTT

abundance: once
j_gene: TRBJ2-2
v_gene: TRBV5-1
d_gene: TRBD2
CDR3aa: CASSLSTSARGGELFF
CDR3nt: TGCGCCAGCAGCTTGTCAACTAGCGCAAGGGGCGGGGAGCTGTTTTTT

abundance: NA
j_gene: TRBJ1-1
v_gene: TRBV30
d_gene: NA
CDR3aa: CAWSVLGTTPLAFF
CDR3nt: TGTGCCTGGAGTGTACTAGGGACAACTCCCCTCGCTTTCTTT

abundance: few
j_gene: TRBJ2-5
v_gene: TRBV21-1
d_gene: NA
CDR3aa: CASSKSAIRTLYQETQYF
CDR3nt: TGTGCCAGCAGCAAAAGCGCCATTCGGACACTGTACCAAGAGACCCAGTACTTC

abundance: NA
j_gene: TRBJ1-1
v_gene: TRBV7-9
d_gene: NA
CDR3aa: CSSTSQVNTEAFF
CDR3nt: TGTTCCAGCACCTCTCAGGTAAACACTGAAGCTTTCTTT

abundance: NA
j_gene: TRBJ2-7
v_gene: TRBV7-2
d_gene: NA
CDR3aa: CASSLRTIYEQYF
CDR3nt: TGTGCCAGCAGCTTAAGGACAATCTACGAGCAGTACTTC

abundance: NA
j_gene: TRBJ2-1
v_gene: TRBV2
d_gene: TRBD2
CDR3aa: CASRLAGGPYNEQFF
CDR3nt: TGTGCCAGCAGACTAGCGGGGGGGCCCTACAATGAGCAGTTCTTC

abundance: NA
j_gene: TRBJ2-7
v_gene: TRBV7-9
d_gene: NA
CDR3aa: CASSPTHRGIDEQYF
CDR3nt: TGTGCCAGCAGCCCTACTCATAGGGGTATTGACGAGCAGTACTTC

abundance: NA
j_gene: TRBJ1-4
v_gene: TRBV19
d_gene: TRBD1
CDR3aa: CASSKTQGAANEKLFF
CDR3nt: TGTGCCAGTAGTAAAACCCAGGGGGCGGCTAATGAAAAACTGTTTTTT

abundance: NA
j_gene: TRBJ1-5
v_gene: TRBV11-2
d_gene: NA
CDR3aa: CASSLGPGDNQPQHF
CDR3nt: TGTGCCAGCAGCTTAGGTCCAGGGGACAATCAGCCCCAGCATTTT

abundance: NA
j_gene: TRBJ2-7
v_gene: TRBV29-1
d_gene: TRBD1
CDR3aa: CSILHPDRARYEQYF
CDR3nt: TGCAGCATCCTTCACCCGGACAGGGCCCGTTACGAGCAGTACTTC

abundance: NA
j_gene: TRBJ2-5
v_gene: TRBV6-1
d_gene: NA
CDR3aa: CASSEDGETQYF
CDR3nt: TGTGCCAGCAGTGAAGACGGAGAGACCCAGTACTTC

abundance: NA
j_gene: TRBJ1-2
v_gene: TRBV29-1
d_gene: TRBD1
CDR3aa: CSVGRTGMDYGYTF
CDR3nt: TGCAGCGTTGGCAGGACAGGGATGGACTATGGCTACACCTTC

abundance: few
j_gene: TRBJ1-2
v_gene: TRBV13
d_gene: NA
CDR3aa: CASSQTGSYGYTF
CDR3nt: TGTGCCAGCAGCCAGACAGGTTCCTATGGCTACACCTTC

abundance: NA
j_gene: TRBJ1-2
v_gene: TRBV2
d_gene: NA
CDR3aa: CASSEVGGYGYTF
CDR3nt: TGTGCCAGCAGTGAAGTCGGCGGGTATGGCTACACCTTC

abundance: NA
j_gene: TRBJ1-5
v_gene: TRBV6-5
d_gene: TRBD1
CDR3aa: CASRINRGNQPQHF
CDR3nt: TGTGCCAGCAGGATAAACAGGGGAAATCAGCCCCAGCATTTT

abundance: NA
j_gene: TRBJ2-7
v_gene: TRBV10-1
d_gene: TRBD2
CDR3aa: CASSTSGRTHEQYF
CDR3nt: TGCGCCAGCAGCACTAGCGGGAGAACCCACGAGCAGTACTTC

abundance: NA
j_gene: TRBJ2-7
v_gene: TRBV30
d_gene: NA
CDR3aa: CAWSLWEGHYEQYF
CDR3nt: TGTGCCTGGAGTCTATGGGAGGGACACTACGAGCAGTACTTC

abundance: NA
j_gene: TRBJ2-7
v_gene: TRBV7-9
d_gene: NA
CDR3aa: CASSFLGTKYEQYF
CDR3nt: TGTGCCAGCAGCTTCCTTGGGACAAAGTACGAGCAGTACTTC

abundance: NA
j_gene: TRBJ1-1
v_gene: TRBV7-8
d_gene: TRBD1
CDR3aa: CASSQYPGTGRGAFF
CDR3nt: TGTGCCAGCAGTCAATATCCCGGGACAGGTAGGGGAGCTTTCTTT

abundance: NA
j_gene: TRBJ1-5
v_gene: TRBV19
d_gene: NA
CDR3aa: CASSIVGQSNQPQHF
CDR3nt: TGTGCCAGTAGTATCGTGGGACAAAGCAATCAGCCCCAGCATTTT

abundance: few
j_gene: TRBJ2-7
v_gene: TRBV4-1
d_gene: TRBD2
CDR3aa: CASSQGTGGNSYEQYF
CDR3nt: TGCGCCAGCAGCCAAGGGACGGGAGGAAACTCCTACGAGCAGTACTTC

abundance: NA
j_gene: TRBJ1-1
v_gene: TRBV7-9
d_gene: TRBD1
CDR3aa: CASSLPRDSVNTEAFF
CDR3nt: TGTGCCAGCAGCTTACCTCGGGACAGTGTGAACACTGAAGCTTTCTTT

abundance: NA
j_gene: TRBJ1-1
v_gene: TRBV5-6
d_gene: NA
CDR3aa: CASSKRYTEAFF
CDR3nt: TGTGCCAGCAGCAAGAGATACACTGAAGCTTTCTTT

abundance: NA
j_gene: TRBJ1-2
v_gene: TRBV7-9
d_gene: NA
CDR3aa: CASSLASQGRGYGYTF
CDR3nt: TGTGCCAGCAGCTTAGCCTCACAGGGTCGGGGATATGGCTACACCTTC

abundance: once
j_gene: TRBJ2-7
v_gene: TRBV9
d_gene: TRBD1
CDR3aa: CASSPTGTGGPPYEQYF
CDR3nt: TGTGCCAGCAGCCCGACCGGGACAGGGGGACCCCCCTACGAGCAGTACTTC

abundance: NA
j_gene: TRBJ1-2
v_gene: TRBV30
d_gene: NA
CDR3aa: CAWSVWGGLNGYTF
CDR3nt: TGTGCCTGGAGTGTATGGGGGGGCCTAAATGGCTACACCTTC

abundance: once
j_gene: TRBJ2-3
v_gene: TRBV2
d_gene: TRBD1
CDR3aa: CASSARQGMDTQYF
CDR3nt: TGTGCCAGCAGTGCTCGACAGGGGATGGATACGCAGTATTTT

abundance: NA
j_gene: TRBJ2-7
v_gene: TRBV18
d_gene: TRBD1
CDR3aa: CASSLGQGASEQYF
CDR3nt: TGTGCCAGCTCACTGGGACAGGGGGCGAGTGAGCAGTACTTC

abundance: few
j_gene: TRBJ2-1
v_gene: TRBV1
d_gene: NA
CDR3aa: CTSSQDRGLADYNEQFF
CDR3nt: TGCACCAGCAGCCAAGATCGGGGACTAGCGGATTACAATGAGCAGTTCTTC

abundance: once
j_gene: TRBJ2-7
v_gene: TRBV6-5
d_gene: NA
CDR3aa: CASSYGGWNEQYF
CDR3nt: TGTGCCAGCAGTTATGGGGGCTGGAACGAGCAGTACTTC

abundance: NA
j_gene: TRBJ1-2
v_gene: TRBV5-4
d_gene: NA
CDR3aa: CASSYVGERDYGYTF
CDR3nt: TGTGCCAGCAGCTACGTCGGGGAACGAGACTATGGCTACACCTTC

abundance: NA
j_gene: TRBJ1-5
v_gene: TRBV6-6
d_gene: NA
CDR3aa: CASSPTGFNQPQHF
CDR3nt: TGTGCCAGCAGTCCCACAGGGTTCAATCAGCCCCAGCATTTT

abundance: NA
j_gene: TRBJ2-3
v_gene: TRBV29-1
d_gene: NA
CDR3aa: CSVSWEADTQYF
CDR3nt: TGCAGCGTTAGCTGGGAGGCAGATACGCAGTATTTT

abundance: NA
j_gene: TRBJ2-7
v_gene: TRBV6-6
d_gene: NA
CDR3aa: CATTRFQSYEQYF
CDR3nt: TGTGCCACCACGCGTTTCCAATCCTACGAGCAGTACTTC

abundance: NA
j_gene: TRBJ2-1
v_gene: TRBV5-4
d_gene: NA
CDR3aa: CASSLSPATYNEQFF
CDR3nt: TGTGCCAGCAGCTTGTCCCCCGCGACATACAATGAGCAGTTCTTC

abundance: NA
j_gene: TRBJ2-3
v_gene: TRBV6-1
d_gene: TRBD2
CDR3aa: CASSEVRLRGLPQDTQYF
CDR3nt: TGTGCCAGCAGTGAAGTCAGGTTGAGGGGACTACCACAAGATACGCAGTATTTT

abundance: NA
j_gene: TRBJ2-3
v_gene: TRBV5-6
d_gene: NA
CDR3aa: CASSLGPGTDTQYF
CDR3nt: TGTGCCAGCAGCTTGGGTCCGGGCACAGATACGCAGTATTTT

abundance: NA
j_gene: TRBJ2-5
v_gene: TRBV19
d_gene: NA
CDR3aa: CASSPLGASGGGKTQYF
CDR3nt: TGTGCCAGTAGTCCCCTGGGAGCTAGCGGAGGGGGGAAGACCCAGTACTTC

abundance: NA
j_gene: TRBJ2-7
v_gene: TRBV4-1
d_gene: NA
CDR3aa: CASSPFPAGTYEQYF
CDR3nt: TGCGCCAGCAGCCCCTTCCCGGCGGGAACATACGAGCAGTACTTC

abundance: NA
j_gene: TRBJ1-2
v_gene: TRBV6-5
d_gene: TRBD1
CDR3aa: CASSFLDRGKDGYTF
CDR3nt: TGTGCCAGCAGTTTCCTTGACAGGGGCAAGGATGGCTACACCTTC

abundance: NA
j_gene: TRBJ1-4
v_gene: TRBV19
d_gene: NA
CDR3aa: CASSPRGDRSRGEKLFF
CDR3nt: TGTGCCAGTAGTCCCAGAGGGGACCGCTCCAGGGGTGAAAAACTGTTTTTT

abundance: NA
j_gene: TRBJ2-7
v_gene: TRBV4-1
d_gene: NA
CDR3aa: CASSTGQSYEQYF
CDR3nt: TGCGCCAGCAGCACCGGACAGTCCTACGAGCAGTACTTC